These 21 T cell receptor beta chains were sequenced from one sample in a study of cytomegalovirus exposure and HLA in healthy donors. This PCR relied on a set of 60 Vbeta primers and 13 Jbeta primers. Here immunoSEQ multiplex PCR was the method, and the copy in TCRdb shows in-frame clones only, minus some. The sample carries under 150,000 clones, 80% to 85% recorded once. The sample consisted of PBMCs. These receptors all stem from a human donor in good health.

As regards this clone: A read error may account for a junction end that differs from germline. Written as DNA, the CDR3 is TGTTCCAGCAGCTTACGAGGGACAGGGGGCCAGGAGCAGTTCTTC. This codes for CSSSLRGTGGQEQFF. The J gene is TRBJ2-1, the V gene TRBV7-9, with 12 positions matching TRBD1. Germline lookup yields CDR1 SEHNR and CDR2 FQNEAQ (reference sequence). The CDR3 contains 15 residues.

This chain connects TRBV13 to TRBJ2-5; 7 bases line up with TRBD2. Germline CDR1 is PRHDT and CDR2 is FYEKMQ (reference sequence). The V and J ends lost 5 bases and 5 bases, in that order; junction bases with no gene match: 8. The length of the CDR3 is 14 residues. CDR3 protein: CASSPRPGGETQYF. The CDR3 bases are TGTGCCAGCAGCCCACGGCCCGGGGGGGAGACCCAGTACTTC.

The V gene is TRBV6-6, the J gene TRBJ2-1, with D maybe TRBD1 (5 bases). From germline, CDR1 is MNHNY and CDR2 SVGAGI (reference sequence). V gave up 11 bases and J gave up 4 bases, with 9 bases separating them. The CDR3 contains 11 residues. CDR3 nucleotide sequence: TGTGCCGTGACAGAATACAATGAGCAGTTCTTC. Its translation is CAVTEYNEQFF.

The V gene is TRBV9, the J gene TRBJ2-3, with 11 bases that match TRBD2. Germline trimming cut 4 bases from V and 2 bases from J; bases unmatched to any gene: 6. The CDR3 is 16 residues long. Looked up from germline, CDR1 is SGDLS and CDR2 is YYNGEE. CDR3 sequence (DNA): TGTGCCAGCAGCTATGGACTAGCGGGCGTCACAGATACGCAGTATTTT. Translating gives CASSYGLAGVTDTQYF. Using reference TRBV9 and TRBJ2-3 for the parts outside the CDR3, the full variable domain is DSGVTQTPKHLITATGQRVTLRCSPRSGDLSVYWYQQSLDQGLQFLIQYYNGEERAKGNILERFSAQQFPDLHSELNLSSLELGDSALYFCASSYGLAGVTDTQYFGPGTRLTVL.

In DNA, the CDR3 is TGTGCCAGCATCTCTGGGGGCGATACTGAAGCTTTCTTT. As protein: CASISGGDTEAFF. This chain uses TRBV28 with TRBJ1-1; D might be TRBD1 (6 bases). The CDR3 sequence is 13 residues long. Trimming left V 7 bases short and J 5 bases short, with 14 bases between. Germline-derived CDR1 and CDR2 are MDHEN and SYDVKM.

This clone was counted a single time. The CDR3 DNA reads as TGTGCCAGCAGTTACTCAGGGGATGGCTACACCTTC. As protein: CASSYSGDGYTF. The chain uses TRBV6-6 and TRBJ1-2, with a tentative D call TRBD1 (5 bases). Germline CDR1 is MNHNY and CDR2 is SVGAGI (reference sequence). The CDR3 consists of 12 residues. V lost 0 bases to trimming and J lost 6 bases, with 5 bases between them.

The chain is built from TRBV13 and TRBJ2-7; D is unresolved. Germline V CDR1 and CDR2: PRHDT, FYEKMQ (reference sequence). Trimming removed 5 bases at V and 2 bases at J, with 4 bases between. CDR3 length: 11 residues. This CDR3 is CASSRAYEQYF. CDR3 DNA sequence: TGTGCCAGCAGCCGAGCCTACGAGCAGTACTTC.

This clone was found a few times. This chain connects TRBV5-6 to TRBJ1-1; no clear D. This CDR3 has 12 amino acids. Looked up from germline, CDR1 is SGHDT and CDR2 is YYEEEE. With 5 bases removed from V and 8 bases from J, the gap between germline ends came to 13 bases. The CDR3 sequence is CASSQYQNEAFF. CDR3 coding DNA: TGTGCCAGCAGTCAATACCAGAACGAAGCTTTCTTT.

The chain employs TRBV5-1 and TRBJ2-7; D is undetermined. The V end was cut by 0 bases, the J end by 6 bases, with 16 bases between. This CDR3 comprises 15 residues. Germline-derived CDR1 and CDR2 are SGHRS and YFSETQ. The DNA of the CDR3 is TGCGCCAGCAGCTTGGTTTCTGGTCCCGCCGGCGAGCAGTACTTC. It translates to CASSLVSGPAGEQYF.

About this clone: A junction boundary mismatches the germline segment, possibly from a read error. The chain combines TRBV7-9 with TRBJ2-1; a possible D gene is TRBD2 (5 bases). This CDR3 is 14 amino acids long. Germline CDR1 and CDR2: SEHNR and FQNEAQ (reference sequence). The CDR3 region is CSSSSGIGTNEQFF. The CDR3 nucleotides are TGTTCCAGCAGCTCCGGGATTGGAACGAATGAGCAGTTCTTC.

The chain employs TRBV7-2 and TRBJ2-7, with D unresolved. The CDR3 is 11 residues long. Germline CDR1 is SGHTA and CDR2 is FQGNSA. Trimming left V 5 bases short and J 3 bases short, with 5 bases between. The CDR3 nucleotides read TGTGCCAGCAGCCTTTACTACGAGCAGTACTTC. The encoded protein is CASSLYYEQYF.

V and J are TRBV27 and TRBJ2-5, with 10 bases fitting TRBD2. The trim removed 5 bases at V and 4 bases at J, leaving 10 bases unmatched. The CDR3 consists of 16 residues. Germline assignment: CDR1 MNHEY and CDR2 SMNVEV (reference sequence). The CDR3 here is CASSPRTSGGRETQYF. The CDR3 DNA follows: TGTGCCAGCAGTCCCCGGACTAGCGGTGGGCGAGAGACCCAGTACTTC.

V and J are TRBV6-6 and TRBJ1-3; no firm D call. Trimming pared 2 bases from V and 4 bases from J, leaving 6 bases between. The CDR3 has 13 amino acids. In germline, CDR1 is MNHNY, CDR2 SVGAGI (reference sequence). In DNA, the CDR3 is TGTGCCAGCAGTTACGAACGGGGAAACACCATATATTTT. This sequence encodes CASSYERGNTIYF.

This clone appeared a single time. The genes are TRBV6-6 and TRBJ2-5, with 9 bases fitting TRBD1. V was clipped by 1 base and J by 0 bases; unmatched bases: 0. Germline V lookup: CDR1 MNHNY, CDR2 SVGAGI (reference sequence). This CDR3 spans 15 amino acids. CDR3 DNA sequence: TGTGCCAGCAGTTACTGGGACAGGGACCAAGAGACCCAGTACTTC. Its protein is CASSYWDRDQETQYF.

This chain uses TRBV29-1 with TRBJ2-4, with 7 bases lining up with TRBD1. The J segment lost 2 bases and the V segment lost 5 bases, leaving 12 bases of the junction unmatched. The CDR3 consists of 16 residues. CDR1 and CDR2 (germline): SQVTM, ANQGSEA. Here the CDR3 DNA reads TGCAGCGTTACCAACCGGACAGGCGGGCCCAAAAACATTCAGTACTTC. It codes for CSVTNRTGGPKNIQYF.

The rearrangement links TRBV6-5 to TRBJ1-2; 7 positions agree with TRBD1. CDR1 MNHEY and CDR2 SVGAGI come from the germline V gene. V dropped 2 bases and J dropped 5; count of bases not matched to a gene: 11. This CDR3 region has 16 residues. The CDR3 sequence is CASSYSQGVVGYGYTF. The CDR3 DNA is TGTGCCAGCAGTTACAGCCAGGGGGTTGTCGGTTATGGCTACACCTTC.

The V call is TRBV5-4, the J call TRBJ2-7; tentative D call: TRBD1 (5 bases). Germline V gene lookup returns CDR1 SGHNT and CDR2 YYREEE (reference sequence). This CDR3 region has 15 residues. The V end was cut by 4 bases, the J end by 0 bases, with 14 bases between. The CDR3 protein is CASSPDRINSYEQYF. The CDR3, as DNA: TGTGCCAGCAGCCCCGACAGAATTAACTCCTACGAGCAGTACTTC.

This chain uses TRBV6-5 with TRBJ1-5; no reliable D call. Per germline, CDR1 MNHEY and CDR2 SVGAGI. V was clipped by 8 bases and J by 7 bases, with 9 bases between them. CDR3 length: 11 residues. The CDR3 DNA reads TGTGCCAGCGGCCCTTTGCAGCCCCAGCATTTT. This codes for CASGPLQPQHF.

In this sample, this clone turned up once. The chain recombines TRBV5-6 with TRBJ2-3; perhaps TRBD1 as D (6 bases). Germline lookup yields CDR1 SGHDT and CDR2 YYEEEE. CDR3 size: 12 residues. The V end lost 2 bases, the J end lost 9 bases, and 10 bases lay between the germline ends. For the CDR3, the DNA is TGTGCCAGCAGCTTAGGTGACAGGACGCAGTATTTT. It specifies CASSLGDRTQYF.

The chain couples TRBV5-4 to TRBJ1-4; possible D gene TRBD1, 6 bases. Trimming pared 4 bases from V and 8 bases from J, leaving 21 bases between. The CDR3 is made up of 16 amino acids. CDR1 SGHNT and CDR2 YYREEE come from the germline V gene (reference sequence). The CDR3 here is CASSHGQPAEGEKLFF. The CDR3, as DNA: TGTGCCAGCAGCCACGGACAGCCGGCTGAGGGAGAAAAACTGTTTTTT.

This chain connects TRBV29-1 to TRBJ1-6, with 7 nucleotides matching TRBD1. J lost 5 bases, V lost 6 bases, and 7 bases had no gene match. CDR3 size: 14 residues. Germline V CDR1 and CDR2: SQVTM, ANQGSEA. The CDR3: CSVRQGLDNSPLHF. The CDR3 DNA reads TGCAGCGTCCGACAGGGTCTCGATAATTCACCCCTCCACTTT.